This entry features one T cell receptor beta chain sequence. Its antigen is not identified. This sample is drawn from a study of T cells in Graves' hyperthyroidism and ophthalmopathy. General study findings and limits: Expanded thyroid clonotypes (above 0.001) were mostly also found in blood.

V was clipped by 5 bases and J by 2 bases; unmatched bases: 8. The CDR3 is 15 amino acids. In germline, CDR1 is SGHTA, CDR2 FQGTGA. Newly diagnosed hyperthyroidism patients aged 18 to 65 years had disease lasting under 2 months. The CDR3 regions of TCR beta were amplified from RNA transcripts. The primer set for the first-round RT-PCR of the TCR CDR3 was HTBI. One entry per CDR3 protein, called by TCRdb with MiXCR from the multiplex PCR reads. The repertoire includes some 690,000 distinct CDR3 sequences, 17% of them detected once, and roughly 15% sits in the top ten. This TCR came from a man aged 50-60 years with Graves' hyperthyroidism. The chain carries TRBV7-3 and TRBJ2-7; TRBD1 matches 8 bases. The material sequenced was blood. The CDR3 region is CASSHGGRGPYEQYF. In nucleotides, the CDR3 is TGTGCCAGCAGCCATGGGGGCAGGGGGCCCTACGAGCAGTACTTC.